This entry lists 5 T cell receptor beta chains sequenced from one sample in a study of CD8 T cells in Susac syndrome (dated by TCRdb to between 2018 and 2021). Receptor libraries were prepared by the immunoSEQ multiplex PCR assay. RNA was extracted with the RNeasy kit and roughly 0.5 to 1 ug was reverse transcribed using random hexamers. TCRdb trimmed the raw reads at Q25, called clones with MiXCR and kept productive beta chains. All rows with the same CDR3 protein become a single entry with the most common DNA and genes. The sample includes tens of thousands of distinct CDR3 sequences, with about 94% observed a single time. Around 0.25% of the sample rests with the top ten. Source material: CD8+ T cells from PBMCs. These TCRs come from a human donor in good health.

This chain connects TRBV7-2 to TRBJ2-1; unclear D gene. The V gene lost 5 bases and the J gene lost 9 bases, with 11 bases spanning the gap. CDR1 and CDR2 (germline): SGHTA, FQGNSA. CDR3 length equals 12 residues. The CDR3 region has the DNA TGTGCCAGCAGCCCCCAGAAGGCTGAGCAGTTCTTC. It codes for CASSPQKAEQFF. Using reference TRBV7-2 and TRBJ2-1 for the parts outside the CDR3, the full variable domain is GAGVSQSPSNKVTEKGKDVELRCDPISGHTALYWYRQSLGQGLEFLIYFQGNSAPDKSGLPSDRFSAERTGGSVSTLTIQRTQQEDSAVYLCASSPQKAEQFFGPGTRLTVL.

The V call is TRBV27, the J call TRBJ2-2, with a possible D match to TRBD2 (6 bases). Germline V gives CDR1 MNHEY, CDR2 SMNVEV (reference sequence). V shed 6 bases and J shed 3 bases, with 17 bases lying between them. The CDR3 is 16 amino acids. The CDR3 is CASSLGGWTHTGELFF. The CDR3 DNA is TGTGCCAGCAGCCTAGGAGGGTGGACGCACACCGGGGAGCTGTTTTTT.

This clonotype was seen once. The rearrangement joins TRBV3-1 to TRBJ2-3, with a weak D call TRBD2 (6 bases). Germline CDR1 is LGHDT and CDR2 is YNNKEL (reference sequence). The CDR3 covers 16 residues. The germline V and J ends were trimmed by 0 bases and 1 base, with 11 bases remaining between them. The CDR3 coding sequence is TGTGCCAGCAGCCAAGATTCAGTAGCGGGCACAGATACGCAGTATTTT. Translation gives CASSQDSVAGTDTQYF.

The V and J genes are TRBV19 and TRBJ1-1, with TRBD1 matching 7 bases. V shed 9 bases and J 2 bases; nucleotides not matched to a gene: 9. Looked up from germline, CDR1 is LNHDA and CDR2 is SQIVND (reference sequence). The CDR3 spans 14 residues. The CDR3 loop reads CASSYRGANTEAFF. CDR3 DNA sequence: TGTGCCAGCTCCTACAGGGGTGCTAACACTGAAGCTTTCTTT.

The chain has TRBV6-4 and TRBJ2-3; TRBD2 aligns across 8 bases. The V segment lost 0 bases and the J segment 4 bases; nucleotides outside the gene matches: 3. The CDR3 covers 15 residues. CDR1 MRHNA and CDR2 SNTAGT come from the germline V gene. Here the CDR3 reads CASSDSTGGPDTQYF. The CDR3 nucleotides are TGTGCCAGCAGTGACTCGACGGGGGGGCCAGATACGCAGTATTTT.